This T cell receptor beta chain emerged from a study of shared clonotypes between healthy human individuals. Turning to the study itself: Samples came from a couple of female and three male donors aged 18 to 49.

Points from the study as a whole: Only blood underwent sampling, and tissue repertoires likely differ.

Healthy HIV-negative adults without recent acute infections or vaccinations served as donors. The assay was immunoSEQ multiplex PCR, and TCRdb's table has in-frame clones only and misses some. The table lists around 240,000 clones, over 60% of them singletons, with more than 9.5% in the top ten. The table lists this clone with many counts. Its antigen is not known. Deletions cut 2 bases from V and 1 base from J, with 11 bases between. The CDR3 totals 15 residues. The germline V gene encodes CDR1 SEHNR and CDR2 FQNEAQ (reference sequence). J is TRBJ1-1 and V is TRBV7-9; weak D call: TRBD1 (5 bases). What was sequenced was memory CD4+ T cells sorted from blood. Subset described: CD45RA-negative fraction. The TCR was taken from a man aged 25-40 years in good health. The CDR3 DNA is TGTGCCAGCAGCTTACAGGGACCGAGGAACACTGAAGCTTTCTTT. Amino acid sequence: CASSLQGPRNTEAFF. Together with reference TRBV7-9 and TRBJ1-1, the CDR3 gives the full variable domain: DTGVSQNPRHKITKRGQNVTFRCDPISEHNRLYWYRQTLGQGPEFLTYFQNEAQLEKSRLLSDRFSAERPKGSFSTLEIQRTEQGDSAMYLCASSLQGPRNTEAFFGQGTRLTVV.